Sequencing of this T cell receptor beta chain was carried out in a study of beta chain features in type 1 diabetes. Study-level results: For Type 1 diabetes patients, all four CD4+ subsets carried TCRB CDR3s that were moderately but significantly shorter.

This clone showed up just a few times. Its matching antigen is unknown. V was clipped by 4 bases and J by 7 bases; unmatched bases: 7. CDR1 and CDR2 (germline): SGHDT, YYEEEE. CDR3 size: 14 residues. The whole isolated RNA underwent reverse transcription, so sequencing captured expressed TCRB transcripts. An average of around 3.9 million reads was obtained for naive, central memory and regulatory T cell samples. Using immunoSEQ multiplex PCR, the repertoire was profiled, and TCRdb retains in-frame clones only, with some absent. Of 150,000 to 180,000 clones in the sample, about 8.1% were seen once. This clonotype was sampled from a man between 18 and 29 years old in good health. Source material: central memory CD4+ T cells from blood. The chain is built from TRBV5-6 and TRBJ1-2; TRBD1 aligns across 10 bases. This chain's CDR3 is CASSTRQGARGYTF. The CDR3 coding sequence is TGTGCCAGCAGCACCAGACAGGGGGCGCGTGGCTACACCTTC.